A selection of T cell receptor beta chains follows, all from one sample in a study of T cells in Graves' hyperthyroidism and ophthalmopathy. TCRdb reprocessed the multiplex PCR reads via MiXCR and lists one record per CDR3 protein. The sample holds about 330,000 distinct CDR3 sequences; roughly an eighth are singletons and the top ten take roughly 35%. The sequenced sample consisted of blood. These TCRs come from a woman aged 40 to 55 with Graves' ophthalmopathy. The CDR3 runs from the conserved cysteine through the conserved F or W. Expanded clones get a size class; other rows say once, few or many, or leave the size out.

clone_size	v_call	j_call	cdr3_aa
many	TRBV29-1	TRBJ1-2	CSVEDPRRRNYGYTF
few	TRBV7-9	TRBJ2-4	CASSSQRASGIGAKNIQYF
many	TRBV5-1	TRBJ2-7	CASSLNPYSYEQYF
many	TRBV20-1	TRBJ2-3	CSATRGRVPDTQYF
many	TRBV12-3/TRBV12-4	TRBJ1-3	CASSQGTVGNTIYF
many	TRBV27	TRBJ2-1	CASSSTWVGGYEQFF
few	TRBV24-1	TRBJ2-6	CATSGHHRLSGANVLTF
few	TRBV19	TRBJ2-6	CASSQGVGANVLTF
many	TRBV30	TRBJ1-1	CAWRSGGTYNTEAFF
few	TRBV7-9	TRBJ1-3	CASSIPRREGAGNTIYF
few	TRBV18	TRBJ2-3	CASSPPDRLGTDTQYF
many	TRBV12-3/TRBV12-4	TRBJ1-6	CASSLGQGINSPLHF
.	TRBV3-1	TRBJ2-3	CASSGEQTKYTDTQYF
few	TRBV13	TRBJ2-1	CASSSSPGTGDGNNEQFF
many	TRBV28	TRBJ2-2	CASSQPTATFNQPNTGELFF
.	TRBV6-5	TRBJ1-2	CASSYGQSTGYTF
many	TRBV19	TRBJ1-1	CASSPYVTRNTEAFF
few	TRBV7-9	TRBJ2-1	CASSLIGGTRSYNEQFF
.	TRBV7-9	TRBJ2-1	CASSARGGQSNEQFF
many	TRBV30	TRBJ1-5	CAWSVQGLPNQPQHF
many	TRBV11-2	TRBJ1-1	CASSLDRQGHEAFF
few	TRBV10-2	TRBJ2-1	CASRRTNPYNEQFF
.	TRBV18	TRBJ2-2	CASSERNTGELFF
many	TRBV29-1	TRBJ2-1	CSVAGYVGGNEQFF
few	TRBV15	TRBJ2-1	CATKRTSGSNEQFF
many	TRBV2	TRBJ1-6	CASGPGVTGPNNSPLHF
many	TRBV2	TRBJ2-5	CASSEARETQYF
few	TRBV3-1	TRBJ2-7	CASSPNPAAAEQYF
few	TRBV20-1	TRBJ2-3	CSAKGRVSTDTQYF
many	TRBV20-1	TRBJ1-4	CSARDRWEKLFF
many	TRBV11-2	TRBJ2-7	CASSSVVASLYEQYF
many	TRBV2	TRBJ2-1	CASNREGYNEQFF
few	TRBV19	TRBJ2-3	CASSRWQGLTDTQYF
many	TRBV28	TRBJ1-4	CASGPPEAETTNEKLFF
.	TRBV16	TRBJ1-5	CASSLSGSSNQPQHF
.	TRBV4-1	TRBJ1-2	CASSPGAQGIYGYTF
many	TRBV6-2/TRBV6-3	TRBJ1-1	CASSYSGRNTEAFF
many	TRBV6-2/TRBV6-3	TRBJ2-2	CASSHGRLNTGELFF
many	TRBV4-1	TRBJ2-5	CASSQEEDVGTQYF
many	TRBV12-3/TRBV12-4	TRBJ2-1	CASSLDRTYNEQFF
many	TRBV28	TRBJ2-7	CASRPGQGVYEQYF
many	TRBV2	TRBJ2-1	CASSAMGQGSYNEQFF
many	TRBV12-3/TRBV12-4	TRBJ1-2	CASSLGFSYGYTF
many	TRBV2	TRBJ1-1	CASRGGTEAFF
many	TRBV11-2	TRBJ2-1	CASSLLEGGEQFF
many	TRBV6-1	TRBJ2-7	CASTDNYEQYF
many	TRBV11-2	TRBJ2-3	CASSVNSGRADTQYF